These 9 T cell receptor beta chains came from one sample sequenced in a study of naive and memory T cell subsets. Amplification of ligated cDNA took four PCR rounds with SP2 and nested alpha and beta constant primers. Via MiXCR, TCRdb re-called the UMI-ligation and nested PCR reads, giving one row per CDR3 protein. This table holds about 37,000 distinct CDR3 sequences, 9.5% to 11% found once. Regarding treatment: skin biopsy from PPD injection site in Mantoux-positive individual. An oligonucleotide containing a UMI was ligated to the 3' end of TCR cDNA. The sample was skin, taken from a tuberculin skin test site. Receptors were obtained from an adult in good health.

This clonotype was found many times. The CDR3 protein is CASRGTGAPIYF. DNA of the CDR3: TGTGCCAGCAGAGGGACAGGGGCCCCCATATATTTT. The rearrangement links TRBV12-3 or TRBV12-4 to TRBJ1-3; 10 nucleotides agree with TRBD1. The junction had 4 bases not matched to a gene; V was cut back by 6 bases and J by 11 bases. The CDR3 is 12 amino acids.

This clonotype ranks as medium-sized. The chain combines TRBV20-1 with TRBJ2-5; 14 positions match TRBD2. V shed 0 bases and J 6 bases; nucleotides not matched to a gene: 3. CDR1 and CDR2 (germline): DFQATT, SNEGSKA (reference sequence). There are 15 residues in the CDR3. In nucleotides, the CDR3 is TGCAGTGCTAGAGAGGGGACTAGCGGGAGTCAGACCCAGTACTTC. It translates to CSAREGTSGSQTQYF.

This clonotype was seen at least ten times. The chain combines TRBV7-3 with TRBJ1-1; no clear D. CDR1 is SGHTA and CDR2 is FQGTGA in the germline V gene. V gave up 4 bases and J gave up 7 bases, with 16 bases separating them. This CDR3 spans 14 amino acids. CDR3 nucleotide sequence: TGTGCCAGCAGCTCCACTTATGCTCGGGGTGAAGCTTTCTTT. It translates to CASSSTYARGEAFF.

This clonotype was counted many times. The chain joins TRBV20-1 to TRBJ1-1, with TRBD1 matching over 7 bases. Looked up from germline, CDR1 is DFQATT and CDR2 is SNEGSKA (reference sequence). V shed 4 bases, J shed 0 bases, and the junction held 8 bases outside the gene matches. The CDR3 has 15 residues. CDR3 sequence (DNA): TGCAGTGCTACCAGGGGGAGGGTGTTGAACACTGAAGCTTTCTTT. Translating gives CSATRGRVLNTEAFF.

At least ten counts were recorded for this clonotype. J is TRBJ2-2 and V is TRBV5-4; TRBD2 might be the D (5 bases). Germline CDR1 reads SGHNT; CDR2 reads YYREEE (reference sequence). Trimming stripped 4 bases from V and 0 bases from J, with 13 bases between. The CDR3 covers 16 residues. Here the CDR3 DNA reads TGTGCCAGCAGCCCGCGGGCCGGGACGAACACCGGGGAGCTGTTTTTT. It specifies CASSPRAGTNTGELFF.

This clonotype was detected many times. The rearrangement joins TRBV7-9 to TRBJ2-7; 10 bases match TRBD2. Unmatched junction bases numbered 10, after V lost 4 bases and J lost 4 bases. Germline loops: CDR1 SEHNR, CDR2 FQNEAQ (reference sequence). The CDR3 extends over 16 amino acids. Here the CDR3 DNA reads TGTGCCAGCAGCTCAGGGACTAGCGAGTACTCTTACGAGCAGTACTTC. This encodes CASSSGTSEYSYEQYF.

This clonotype was observed many times. J is TRBJ2-3 and V is TRBV7-9; TRBD1 might be the D (6 bases). V shed 6 bases and J shed 6 bases, with 13 bases lying between them. Germline V gives CDR1 SEHNR, CDR2 FQNEAQ (reference sequence). The CDR3 totals 13 residues. The CDR3 region has the DNA TGTGCCAGCAGTTCGAACAGGGTTGATACGCAGTATTTT. Its translation: CASSSNRVDTQYF.

The chain is built from TRBV10-3 and TRBJ1-4, with D uncertain. Trimming shortened V by 8 bases and J by 1 base, and 8 bases separated the two germline ends. The V gene's germline CDR1 is ENHRY and CDR2 SYGVKD. This CDR3 region has 13 residues. This CDR3 reads CAIARGTNEKLFF. As DNA, the CDR3 is TGTGCCATCGCACGGGGAACTAATGAAAAACTGTTTTTT.

There are many counts of this clonotype. This chain connects TRBV6-6 to TRBJ1-2; D is undetermined. Germline-derived CDR1 and CDR2 are MNHNY and SVGAGI (reference sequence). The V end lost 7 bases, the J end lost 2 bases, and 14 bases lay between the germline ends. The CDR3 spans 14 residues. The DNA of the CDR3 is TGTGCCAGCACCCTACCGGACGGGAACTATGGCTACACCTTC. Protein sequence: CASTLPDGNYGYTF.